The rows below give T cell receptor beta chains drawn from one sample of a study of blood T cell repertoires in COVID-19. The protocol was immunoSEQ multiplex PCR, while the TCRdb copy is restricted to in-frame clones and leaves out a portion. This table holds around 250,000 clones, 86% found once. Specimen: peripheral blood. Source of these receptors: a woman aged 25 to 45 with active or convalescent COVID-19. CDR3s include the opening cysteine and the closing phenylalanine or tryptophan. Each record gives: J gene, V gene, clone size, D gene, CDR3 protein, CDR3 DNA. The D gene is left open where the match is weak. The size entry is marked missing in some rows and otherwise reads once, few, many or a size class.

TRBJ2-1	TRBV4-3	NA	NA	CASSQEGRGFSEQFF	TGCGCCAGCAGCCAAGAGGGTAGAGGGTTCTCTGAGCAGTTCTTC
TRBJ2-5	TRBV12-3/TRBV12-4	NA	TRBD2	CASSGGGAGTQYF	TGTGCCAGCAGTGGCGGGGGGGCTGGGACCCAGTACTTC
TRBJ1-2	TRBV30	few	TRBD1	CAWRFPGQGVYGYTF	TGTGCCTGGAGATTTCCGGGACAGGGGGTCTATGGCTACACCTTC
TRBJ1-1	TRBV5-1	NA	NA	CASSPGVSEKAFF	TGCGCCAGCAGCCCGGGGGTTTCGGAGAAAGCTTTCTTT
TRBJ2-4	TRBV7-2	NA	NA	CASSLVGQKNIQYF	TGTGCCAGCAGCTTAGTTGGACAGAAAAACATTCAGTACTTC
TRBJ2-7	TRBV7-9	NA	NA	CASSLEQIYEQYF	TGTGCCAGCAGCTTAGAACAGATATACGAGCAGTACTTC
TRBJ2-2	TRBV4-1	NA	TRBD1	CASSRPDRSVNTGELFF	TGCGCCAGCAGCCGCCCGGACAGGTCGGTGAACACCGGGGAGCTGTTTTTT
TRBJ2-7	TRBV19	NA	TRBD2	CASSLLAGVYEQYF	TGTGCCAGTAGTTTACTAGCGGGGGTGTACGAGCAGTACTTC
TRBJ2-2	TRBV10-3	NA	NA	CAIGQPNTGELFF	TGTGCCATCGGACAGCCGAACACCGGGGAGCTGTTTTTT
TRBJ1-5	TRBV10-1	NA	NA	CASSDQGGQPQHF	TGCGCCAGCAGTGACCAGGGCGGTCAGCCCCAGCATTTT
TRBJ2-4	TRBV28	NA	TRBD2	CASSLSRGGLAKNIQYF	TGTGCCAGCAGTTTATCCCGGGGGGGTTTGGCCAAAAACATTCAGTACTTC
TRBJ2-6	TRBV19	NA	NA	CASNSGVTGANVLTF	TGTGCCAGTAATTCGGGGGTAACTGGGGCCAACGTCCTGACTTTC
TRBJ2-2	TRBV19	NA	TRBD2	CASSTKPRGRGGAGELFF	TGTGCCAGTAGTACCAAGCCCCGTGGGCGGGGGGGAGCCGGGGAGCTGTTTTTT
TRBJ2-3	TRBV7-3	NA	TRBD2	CASSLGLSSSTDTQYF	TGTGCCAGCAGCTTGGGACTAAGCTCTAGCACAGATACGCAGTATTTT
TRBJ2-3	TRBV27	NA	NA	CASSLSSTDTQYF	TGTGCCAGCAGTCTTTCTAGCACAGATACGCAGTATTTT
TRBJ1-2	TRBV6-1	NA	NA	CASSEGAFGYTF	TGTGCCAGCAGTGAGGGGGCTTTCGGCTACACCTTC
TRBJ2-7	TRBV29-1	NA	NA	CSVPRVTYEQYF	TGCAGCGTTCCCAGGGTAACCTACGAGCAGTACTTC
TRBJ1-2	TRBV2	NA	TRBD1	CASSDQGASTDGYTF	TGTGCCAGCAGTGATCAGGGGGCGTCGACGGATGGCTACACCTTC
TRBJ1-4	TRBV7-9	once	NA	CASSLAVGGSLFF	TGTGCCAGCAGCTTGGCGGTAGGGGGTTCACTGTTTTTT
TRBJ2-7	TRBV2	NA	NA	CASRDSGPRGDEQYF	TGTGCCAGCAGGGATTCCGGACCCAGGGGTGACGAGCAGTACTTC
TRBJ1-2	TRBV30	NA	TRBD1	CALGQYNYGYTF	TGTGCCTTGGGACAGTATAACTATGGCTACACCTTC
TRBJ1-5	TRBV6-4	NA	NA	CASSDSSLLPVPGSGNQPQHF	TGTGCCAGCAGTGACTCGAGCCTGCTGCCGGTACCGGGTAGTGGCAATCAGCCCCAGCATTTT
TRBJ2-3	TRBV18	few	NA	CASSPPKGEGTDTQYF	TGTGCCAGCTCACCACCGAAGGGGGAAGGGACAGATACGCAGTATTTT
TRBJ2-1	TRBV18	NA	TRBD2	CASSPGRGATYNEQFF	TGTGCCAGCTCACCGGGGCGGGGGGCGACCTACAATGAGCAGTTCTTC
TRBJ2-5	TRBV12-3/TRBV12-4	NA	NA	CASSFKSGGGQYF	TGTGCCAGCAGTTTCAAGTCCGGAGGTGGCCAGTACTTC
TRBJ1-5	TRBV19	NA	NA	CASSTNRDSNQPQHF	TGTGCCAGTAGTACAAACAGGGATAGCAATCAGCCCCAGCATTTT
TRBJ1-2	TRBV6-6	few	NA	CASSYSRTGSYGYTF	TGTGCCAGCAGTTACTCGCGAACAGGGTCCTATGGCTACACCTTC
TRBJ1-4	TRBV4-1	NA	NA	CASSQGLLNEKLFF	TGCGCCAGCAGCCAAGGTCTGCTAAATGAAAAACTGTTTTTT
TRBJ2-7	TRBV27	NA	TRBD1	CASSLDRKYEQYF	TGTGCCAGCAGTTTGGACAGGAAGTACGAGCAGTACTTC
TRBJ2-1	TRBV6-6	NA	TRBD1	CASTPPDRYNEQFF	TGTGCCAGCACCCCCCCGGACAGGTACAATGAGCAGTTCTTC
TRBJ1-6	TRBV28	few	NA	CATLNGGKDNSPLHF	TGTGCCACCTTAAACGGGGGGAAAGATAATTCACCCCTCCACTTT
TRBJ2-3	TRBV28	NA	NA	CASSLFRGSTDTQYF	TGTGCCAGCAGTTTGTTTCGCGGGAGCACAGATACGCAGTATTTT
TRBJ1-1	TRBV19	NA	TRBD1	CASSIGQGRSTEAFF	TGTGCCAGTAGTATAGGACAGGGACGGAGCACTGAAGCTTTCTTT
TRBJ2-1	TRBV12-1	NA	NA	CASSPPERGVNGEQFF	TGTGCCAGCAGCCCGCCGGAGCGGGGGGTGAACGGGGAGCAGTTCTTC
TRBJ1-2	TRBV19	NA	NA	CASSHGRRLTNYGYTF	TGTGCCAGTAGTCATGGACGGAGGCTAACTAACTATGGCTACACCTTC
TRBJ2-1	TRBV5-1	once	TRBD2	CASAAEAGNNEQFF	TGCGCCAGCGCCGCGGAAGCGGGGAACAATGAGCAGTTCTTC
TRBJ2-3	TRBV7-2	NA	NA	CASSLRGSSGTDTQYF	TGTGCCAGCAGCTTAAGGGGGAGTAGCGGCACAGATACGCAGTATTTT
TRBJ1-1	TRBV5-1	NA	TRBD1	CASGDRVSTEAFF	TGCGCCAGTGGGGACAGGGTGAGCACTGAAGCTTTCTTT
TRBJ1-2	TRBV2	NA	TRBD1	CASRDRDYGYTF	TGTGCCAGCAGGGACAGGGACTATGGCTACACCTTC
TRBJ1-4	TRBV24-1	NA	TRBD1	CATSDPGQGGEKLFF	TGTGCCACCAGTGACCCGGGACAGGGTGGGGAAAAACTGTTTTTT
TRBJ1-5	TRBV6-2/TRBV6-3	NA	TRBD1	CASSYGERTGGAFQPQHF	TGTGCCAGCAGTTACGGTGAAAGGACAGGGGGCGCTTTTCAGCCCCAGCATTTT
TRBJ1-5	TRBV20-1	NA	TRBD1	CSASGRGVDQPQHF	TGCAGTGCTAGTGGCAGGGGGGTAGATCAGCCCCAGCATTTT
TRBJ2-1	TRBV27	NA	TRBD2	CASSHYLAGGMGEQFF	TGTGCCAGCAGCCATTATCTAGCGGGGGGTATGGGTGAGCAGTTCTTC
TRBJ2-3	TRBV24-1	few	TRBD1	CATSDPGQGEDTQYF	TGTGCCACCAGTGATCCTGGACAGGGAGAGGATACGCAGTATTTT
TRBJ1-6	TRBV19	NA	TRBD1	CASSIRGLSPLHF	TGTGCCAGTAGTATCAGGGGGTTATCACCCCTCCACTTT
TRBJ1-4	TRBV5-1	NA	NA	CASSFSPRAGDEKLFF	TGCGCCAGCAGCTTCTCCCCGCGGGCAGGGGATGAAAAACTGTTTTTT